Here is one TCR beta chain with its context. Its antigen remains undetermined. Per-base quality was not reported, and no clone a single base away is much larger than it. This sample was included in a study of blood T cell repertoires in COVID-19 (dated by TCRdb to the early 2020s). Looking at the study overall: Collaborator samples came from the United States, Italy and Spain and covered acute and convalescent phases of COVID-19. Samples came from the ongoing ImmuneRACE study (first 160 participants) plus 1,254 subjects from 6 global collaborators. A de-identified subject ID, COVID-19 status, age in years and sex were almost always included in the sample metadata. Deeply sampled blood TCRbeta repertoires from subjects exposed to, actively infected with, or recovered from COVID-19 were included in the dataset. Where available, HLA class I and class II types were obtained from metadata supplied by the sample provider rather than from assay-based typing. The material from the prospective study consisted of cDNA or gDNA derived from T cells, B-cell-depleted T cells, or PBMCs. A freely available public database, intended as a resource for researchers studying the immune response to SARS-CoV-2, is where the repertoires were released.

TCRbeta CDR3 regions were amplified from genomic DNA by means of the immunoSEQ Assay, a bias-controlled multiplex PCR. In the authors' own workflow: The number of nucleated cells in each sample was estimated from the amplification of reference gene primers within the assay. To quantify the absolute abundance of each unique TCRbeta CDR3 rearrangement, sequence reads were collapsed and filtered. For each sample, productive Simpson clonality was calculated as the square root of Simpson's diversity index over productive rearrangements. Not all clones reach the TCRdb copy of this immuneACCESS table, which keeps in-frame sequences only. Checked studies attribute under half of the gap to unresolved V genes and leave the rest unexplained. V and J calls and clone size are as listed in that table; D and trimming were resolved from the DNA. Here the sample has 150,000 to 200,000 clones; 84% occur a single time. Around 13% of the sample comes from the top ten.

Broader findings and caveats from the paper: The amount of clinical and demographic metadata varied by source and participant and was provided uncurated.

In Seattle, one collaborating source enrolled patients while the infection was active and tracked those patients longitudinally over the course of disease. Collaborating institutions collected whole blood in K2EDTA tubes following their own protocols. For TCRbeta analysis, collaborators shipped samples as frozen whole blood, isolated PBMCs, or DNA extracted from either of those sample types. CDR1 and CDR2, looked up from the germline V gene, are SQVTM and ANQGSEA. The germline ends are 12 bases apart after V is trimmed by 5 bases and J by 5 bases. The CDR3 contains 12 residues, cysteine and phenylalanine counted. Only the CDR3 region is kept as DNA, spanning 36 bases read in frame from base 1.

Specimen: peripheral blood. The sequence is built from TRBV29-1 and TRBJ2-5; the D region possibly corresponds to TRBD2 (5 bases align). The receptor was derived from a woman aged 70 to 79 with COVID-19, enrolled during active disease. The CDR3 reads as follows: CSVRGMGETQYF. Read as DNA, the sequence is TGCAGCGTTCGGGGTATGGGCGAGACCCAGTACTTC.